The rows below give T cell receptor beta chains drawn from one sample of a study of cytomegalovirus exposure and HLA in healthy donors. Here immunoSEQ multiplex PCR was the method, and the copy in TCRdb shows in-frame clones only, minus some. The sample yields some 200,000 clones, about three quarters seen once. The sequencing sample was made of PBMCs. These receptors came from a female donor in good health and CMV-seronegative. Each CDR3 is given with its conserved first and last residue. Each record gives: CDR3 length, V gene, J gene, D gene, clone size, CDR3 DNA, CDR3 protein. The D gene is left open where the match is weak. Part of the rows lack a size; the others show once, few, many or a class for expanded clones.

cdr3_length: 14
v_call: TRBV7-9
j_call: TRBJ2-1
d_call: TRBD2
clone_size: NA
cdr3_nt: TGTGCCAGCACCAGGCGGGAGGGCTACAATGAGCAGTTCTTC
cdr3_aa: CASTRREGYNEQFF

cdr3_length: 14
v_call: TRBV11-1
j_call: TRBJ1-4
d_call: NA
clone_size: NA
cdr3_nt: TGTGCCAGCAGCTTAGATGGGCCATCGGAAAAACTGTTTTTT
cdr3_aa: CASSLDGPSEKLFF

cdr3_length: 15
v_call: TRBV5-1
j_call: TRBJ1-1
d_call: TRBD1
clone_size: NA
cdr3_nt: TGCGCCAGCAGCTTAACGGGACAGGGGAACACTGAAGCTTTCTTT
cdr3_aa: CASSLTGQGNTEAFF

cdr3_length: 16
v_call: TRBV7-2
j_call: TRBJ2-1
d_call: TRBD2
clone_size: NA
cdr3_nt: TGTGCCAGCATCGCACAACCGGGACTAGCTTCGGGTGAGCAGTTCTTC
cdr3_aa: CASIAQPGLASGEQFF

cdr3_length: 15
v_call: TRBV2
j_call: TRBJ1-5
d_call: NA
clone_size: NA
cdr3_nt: TGTGCCAGCAACTGGGACTTCGGAAGCAATCAGCCCCAGCATTTT
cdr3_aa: CASNWDFGSNQPQHF

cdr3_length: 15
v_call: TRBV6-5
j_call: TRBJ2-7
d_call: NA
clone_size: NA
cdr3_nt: TGTGCCAGCAGTTACTCGGTCAGCGGCTCCTACGAGCAGTACTTC
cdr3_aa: CASSYSVSGSYEQYF

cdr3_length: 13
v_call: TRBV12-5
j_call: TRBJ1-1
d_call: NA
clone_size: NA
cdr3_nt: TGTGCTAGTGGTTTGGGCAGGGGCACTGAAGCTTTCTTT
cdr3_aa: CASGLGRGTEAFF

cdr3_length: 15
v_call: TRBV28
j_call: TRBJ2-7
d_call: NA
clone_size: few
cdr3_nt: TGTGCCAGCAGGGGATCTTGGGCAGGCGGGTACGAGCAGTACTTC
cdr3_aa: CASRGSWAGGYEQYF

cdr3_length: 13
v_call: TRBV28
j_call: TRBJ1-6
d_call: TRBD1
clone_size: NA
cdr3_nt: TGTGCCAGCGCCAGGGACAGGGTATTCCCCCTCCACTTT
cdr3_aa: CASARDRVFPLHF

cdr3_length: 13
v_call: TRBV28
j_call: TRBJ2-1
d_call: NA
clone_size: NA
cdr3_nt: TGTGCCAGCAGTTTGGGCGGGTACAATGAGCAGTTCTTC
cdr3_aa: CASSLGGYNEQFF

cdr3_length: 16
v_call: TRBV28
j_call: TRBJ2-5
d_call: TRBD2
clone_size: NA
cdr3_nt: TGTGCCAGCAGCCCCGGGCTAGCGGGAGGGTACGAGACCCAGTACTTC
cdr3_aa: CASSPGLAGGYETQYF

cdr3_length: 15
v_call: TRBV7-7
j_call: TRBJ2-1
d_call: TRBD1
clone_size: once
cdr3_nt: TGTGCCAGCAGCTCGGGACAGGGGAGTCGGGATGAGCAGTTCTTC
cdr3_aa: CASSSGQGSRDEQFF

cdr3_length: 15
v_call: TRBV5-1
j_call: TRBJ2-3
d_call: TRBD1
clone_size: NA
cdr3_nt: TGCGCCAGCAGCTTGGGGGACAGCAGCACAGATACGCAGTATTTT
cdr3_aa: CASSLGDSSTDTQYF

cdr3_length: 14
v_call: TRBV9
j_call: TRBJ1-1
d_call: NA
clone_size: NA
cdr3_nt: TGTGCCAGCAGCGCCCTGAGGGCGAACACTGAAGCTTTCTTT
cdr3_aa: CASSALRANTEAFF

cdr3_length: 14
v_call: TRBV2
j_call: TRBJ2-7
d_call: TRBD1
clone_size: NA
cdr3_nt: TGTGCCAGCAGAAAAGGGACAGGGGCCTACGAGCAGTACTTC
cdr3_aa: CASRKGTGAYEQYF

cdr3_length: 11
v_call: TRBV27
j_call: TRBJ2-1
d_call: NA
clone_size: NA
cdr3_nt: TGTGCCAGCACCGACGGAGGGAATCAGTTCTTC
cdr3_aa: CASTDGGNQFF

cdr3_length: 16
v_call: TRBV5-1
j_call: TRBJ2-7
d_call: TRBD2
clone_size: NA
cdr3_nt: TGCGCCAGCAGCCCTCGAGCGGGGGGGATCGCCTACGAGCAGTACTTC
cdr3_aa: CASSPRAGGIAYEQYF

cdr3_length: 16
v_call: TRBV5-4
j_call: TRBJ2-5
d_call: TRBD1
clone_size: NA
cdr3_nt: TGTGCCAGCAGCTCCCCCGGACAGGCCTTCCAAGAGACCCAGTACTTC
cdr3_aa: CASSSPGQAFQETQYF

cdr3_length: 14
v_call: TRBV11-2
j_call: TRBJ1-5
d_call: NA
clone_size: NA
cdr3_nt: TGTGCCAGCAGCTTAGAGGCAGGGGATCAGCCCCAGCATTTT
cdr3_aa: CASSLEAGDQPQHF

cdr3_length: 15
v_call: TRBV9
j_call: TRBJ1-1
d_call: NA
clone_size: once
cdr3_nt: TGTGCCAGCAGCCCCCGTAGCGTCGGGAGAACTGAAGCTTTCTTT
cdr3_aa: CASSPRSVGRTEAFF

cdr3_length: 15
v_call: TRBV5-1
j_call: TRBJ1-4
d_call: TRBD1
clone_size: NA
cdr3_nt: TGCGCCAGCAGCTTGGCCGGGACAGGGGACGAAAAACTGTTTTTT
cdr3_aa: CASSLAGTGDEKLFF

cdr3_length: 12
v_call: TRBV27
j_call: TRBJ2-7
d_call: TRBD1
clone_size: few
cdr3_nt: TGTGCCACACAGGGGGCATCCTACGAGCAGTACTTC
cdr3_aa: CATQGASYEQYF

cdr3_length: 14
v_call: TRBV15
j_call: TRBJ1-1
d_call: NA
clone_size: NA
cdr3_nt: TGTGCCACCAGCAGAGAACGGGGTGTCACTGAAGCTTTCTTT
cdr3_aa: CATSRERGVTEAFF

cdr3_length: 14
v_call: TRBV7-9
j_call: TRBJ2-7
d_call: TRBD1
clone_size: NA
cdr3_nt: TGTGCCAGCAGCCCTATAGGACAGGGATTCGTGCAGTACTTC
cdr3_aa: CASSPIGQGFVQYF

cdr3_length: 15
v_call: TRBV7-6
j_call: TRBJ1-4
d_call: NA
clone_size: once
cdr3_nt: TGTGCCAGTAGCTTAGAATACAGGTCGCATGAAAAACTGTTTTTT
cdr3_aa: CASSLEYRSHEKLFF

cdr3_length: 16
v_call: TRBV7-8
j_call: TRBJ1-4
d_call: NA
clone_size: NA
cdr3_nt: TGTGCCAGCAGCTTAGGGACCCGGGGGGCTAATGAAAAACTGTTTTTT
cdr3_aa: CASSLGTRGANEKLFF

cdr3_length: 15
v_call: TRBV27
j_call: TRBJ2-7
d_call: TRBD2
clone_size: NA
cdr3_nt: TGTGCCAGCAGTTTGAAACTAGCGGGGACCTACGAGCAGTACTTC
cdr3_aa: CASSLKLAGTYEQYF

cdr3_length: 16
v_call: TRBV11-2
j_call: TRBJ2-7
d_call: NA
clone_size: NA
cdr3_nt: TGTGCCAGCAGCTCCGTCGGGGGAGGCCGCGCCTACGAGCAGTACTTC
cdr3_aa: CASSSVGGGRAYEQYF

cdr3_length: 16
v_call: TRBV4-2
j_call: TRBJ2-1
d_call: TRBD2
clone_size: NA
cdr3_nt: TGTGCCAGCAGCCAAGATCAGGGACTAGCCTACAATGAGCAGTTCTTC
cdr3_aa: CASSQDQGLAYNEQFF

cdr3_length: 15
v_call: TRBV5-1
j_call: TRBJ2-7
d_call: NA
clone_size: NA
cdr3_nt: TGCGCCAGCAGCTTGGATCGCAGTTATTCCTACGAGCAGTACTTC
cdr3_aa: CASSLDRSYSYEQYF

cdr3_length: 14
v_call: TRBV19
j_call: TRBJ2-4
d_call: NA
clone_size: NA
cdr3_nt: TGTGCCAGTAGCCCGTCAGGTGGCAAAAACATTCAGTACTTC
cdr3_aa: CASSPSGGKNIQYF

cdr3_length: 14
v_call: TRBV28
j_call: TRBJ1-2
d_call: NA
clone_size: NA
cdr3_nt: TGTGCCAGCAGTAGGCCAGATGGAGGCTATGGCTACACCTTC
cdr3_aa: CASSRPDGGYGYTF

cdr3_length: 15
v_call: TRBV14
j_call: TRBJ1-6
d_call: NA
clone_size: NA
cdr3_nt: TGTGCCAGCAGCCAAGAAGGAACAGGCCGCTCACCCCTCCACTTT
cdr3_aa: CASSQEGTGRSPLHF

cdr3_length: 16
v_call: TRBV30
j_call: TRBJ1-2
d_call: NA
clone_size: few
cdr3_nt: TGTGCCTGGAGACTTGGGGGCGGGGGTACGAACTATGGCTACACCTTC
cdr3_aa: CAWRLGGGGTNYGYTF

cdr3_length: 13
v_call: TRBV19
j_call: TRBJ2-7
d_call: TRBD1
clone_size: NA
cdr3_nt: TGTGCCAGTAGTATTTCCAGGGGGCGCTTGGCTTACTTC
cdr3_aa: CASSISRGRLAYF

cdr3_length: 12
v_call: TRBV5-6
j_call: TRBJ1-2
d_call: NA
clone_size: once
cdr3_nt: TGTGCCAGCAGTCGAGCTAACTATGGCTACACCTTC
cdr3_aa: CASSRANYGYTF

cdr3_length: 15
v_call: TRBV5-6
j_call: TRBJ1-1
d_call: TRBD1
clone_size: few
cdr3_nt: TGTGCCAGCAGCTCCTTTGACAGGGGGGACACTGAAGCTTTCTTT
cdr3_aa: CASSSFDRGDTEAFF

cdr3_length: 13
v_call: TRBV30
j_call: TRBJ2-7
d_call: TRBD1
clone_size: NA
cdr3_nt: TGTGCCTGGAAAAGGACAGGGGTCTACGAGCAGTACTTC
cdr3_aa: CAWKRTGVYEQYF

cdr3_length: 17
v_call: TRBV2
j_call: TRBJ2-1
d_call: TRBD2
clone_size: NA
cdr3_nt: TGTGCCAGCAGTGCCACGGGAGCGGGGACTAGTCTCAATGAGCAGTTCTTC
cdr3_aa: CASSATGAGTSLNEQFF

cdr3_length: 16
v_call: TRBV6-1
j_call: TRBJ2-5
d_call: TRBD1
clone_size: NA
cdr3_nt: TGTGCCAGCAGTGCTTCCGGACAGGGGGCAGGGGAGACCCAGTACTTC
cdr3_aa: CASSASGQGAGETQYF

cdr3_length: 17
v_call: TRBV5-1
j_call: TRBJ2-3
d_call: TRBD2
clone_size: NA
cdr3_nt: TGCGCCAGCAGCACAGAGTTATTAGCGGGGGGGCCCGATACGCAGTATTTT
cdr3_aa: CASSTELLAGGPDTQYF

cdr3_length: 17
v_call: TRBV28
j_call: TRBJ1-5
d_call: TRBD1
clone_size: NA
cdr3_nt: TGTGCCAGCACCGGGGGGGACAGTCCAAAATACAATCAGCCCCAGCATTTT
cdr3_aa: CASTGGDSPKYNQPQHF

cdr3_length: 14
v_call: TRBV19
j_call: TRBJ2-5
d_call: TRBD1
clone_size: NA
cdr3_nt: TGTGCCAGTAGAAACAGGGGGCGAGGGGAGACCCAGTACTTC
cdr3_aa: CASRNRGRGETQYF

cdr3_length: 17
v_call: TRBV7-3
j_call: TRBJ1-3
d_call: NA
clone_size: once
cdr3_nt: TGTGCCAGCAGCTTAAACCCGGGACAAAGCTCTGGAAACACCATATATTTT
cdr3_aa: CASSLNPGQSSGNTIYF

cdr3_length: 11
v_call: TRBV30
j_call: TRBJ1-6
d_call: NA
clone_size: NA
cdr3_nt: TGTGCCTGGAAGTCCGCGTCACCCCTCCACTTT
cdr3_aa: CAWKSASPLHF

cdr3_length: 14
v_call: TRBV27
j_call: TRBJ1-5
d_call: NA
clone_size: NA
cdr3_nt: TGTGCCAGCAGTTTATTGGGGGGAGAACGGCCCCAGCATTTT
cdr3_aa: CASSLLGGERPQHF

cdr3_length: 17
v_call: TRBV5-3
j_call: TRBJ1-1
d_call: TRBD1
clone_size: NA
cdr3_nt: TGTGCCAGAAGCTTGAGGACTAACAGGGGTTTAAGCACTGAAGCTTTCTTT
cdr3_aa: CARSLRTNRGLSTEAFF

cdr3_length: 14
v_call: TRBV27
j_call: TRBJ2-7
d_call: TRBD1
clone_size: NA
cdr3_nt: TGTGCCAGCAGTGAGGACAGGGGGCTCCACGAGCAGTACTTC
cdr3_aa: CASSEDRGLHEQYF

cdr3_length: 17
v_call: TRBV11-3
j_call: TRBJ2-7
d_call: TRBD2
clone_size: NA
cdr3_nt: TGTGCCAGCAGCTTAGCCCCGGGACTAGCGGGAGAACGCGAGCAGTACTTC
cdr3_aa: CASSLAPGLAGEREQYF

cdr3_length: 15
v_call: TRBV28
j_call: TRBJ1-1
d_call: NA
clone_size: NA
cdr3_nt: TGTGCCAGCACCTACCTGAGGCAGGGGAACACTGAAGCTTTCTTT
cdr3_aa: CASTYLRQGNTEAFF

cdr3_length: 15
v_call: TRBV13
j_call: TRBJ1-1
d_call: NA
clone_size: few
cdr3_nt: TGTGCCAGCAGCTCAACTCCGGGACTCCTAAAGGGAGCTTTCTTT
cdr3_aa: CASSSTPGLLKGAFF

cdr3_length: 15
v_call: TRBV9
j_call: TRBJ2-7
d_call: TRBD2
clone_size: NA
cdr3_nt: TGTGCCAGCAGCGTAGCAGCGGGAGGCTCCTACGAGCAGTACTTC
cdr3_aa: CASSVAAGGSYEQYF

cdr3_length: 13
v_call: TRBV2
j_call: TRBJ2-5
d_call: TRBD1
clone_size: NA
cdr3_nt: TGTGCCAGCAGAGGCGACAGGGGGGAGACCCAGTACTTC
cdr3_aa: CASRGDRGETQYF